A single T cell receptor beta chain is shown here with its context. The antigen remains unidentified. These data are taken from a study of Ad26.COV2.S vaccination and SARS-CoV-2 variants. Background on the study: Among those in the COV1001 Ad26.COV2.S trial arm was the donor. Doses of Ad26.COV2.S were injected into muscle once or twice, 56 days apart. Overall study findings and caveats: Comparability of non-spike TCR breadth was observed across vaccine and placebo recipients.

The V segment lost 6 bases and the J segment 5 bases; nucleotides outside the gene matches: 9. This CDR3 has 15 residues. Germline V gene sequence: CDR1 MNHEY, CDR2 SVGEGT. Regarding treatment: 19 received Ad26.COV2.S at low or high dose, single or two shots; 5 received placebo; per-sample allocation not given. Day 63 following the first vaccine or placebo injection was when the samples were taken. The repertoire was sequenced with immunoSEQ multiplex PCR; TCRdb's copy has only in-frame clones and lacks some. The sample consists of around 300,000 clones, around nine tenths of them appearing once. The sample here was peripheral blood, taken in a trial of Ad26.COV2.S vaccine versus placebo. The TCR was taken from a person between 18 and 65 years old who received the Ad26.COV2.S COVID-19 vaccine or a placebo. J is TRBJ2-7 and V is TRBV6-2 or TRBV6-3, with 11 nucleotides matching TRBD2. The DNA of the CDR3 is TGTGCCAGCAGCCGATTTAGCGGGAGGGCCGACGAGCAGTACTTC. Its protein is CASSRFSGRADEQYF.